This paragraph covers one T cell receptor (beta chain) sequence. Germline CDR1 and CDR2: LNHDA and SQIVND (reference sequence). The CDR3 has 16 residues. V trimming: 6 bases; J trimming: 2 bases; junction bases outside the gene matches: 10. This sample is drawn from a study of blood T cell repertoires in COVID-19. Study-level background: T cells, B-cell-depleted T cells, or PBMCs supplied cDNA or gDNA.

Authors' methods: How many nucleated cells were present was estimated from reference gene primer amplification. Using immunoSEQ multiplex PCR, the repertoire was profiled, and TCRdb retains in-frame clones only, with some absent. From that table come the V and J calls and clone size; the DNA was used to work out D and trimming. The data contain 220,000 or so clones, under 90% of them singletons. The source material was peripheral blood. This chain uses TRBV19 with TRBJ2-4; 7 bases line up with TRBD1. The receptor was isolated from a man aged 55 to 70 who had recovered from COVID-19. The CDR3 nucleotides are TGTGCCAGTAGCGGCCGACAGGGACAGCCCAAAAACATTCAGTACTTC. This translates into CASSGRQGQPKNIQYF.